Below are 18 T cell receptor beta chains sequenced from a single sample in a study of long-term antiretroviral therapy in people with HIV. Survey-level resolution applied to immunoSEQ assay v3.0. Sequencing was performed with immunoSEQ multiplex PCR; in TCRdb, only in-frame clones are kept and a portion is missing. The profile shows 30,000 to 40,000 clones, roughly 80% of them singletons. The source material was unsorted PBMCs, sampled 2 years after starting antiretroviral therapy. These receptors all come from a woman between 50 and 59 years old with HIV.

The J gene is TRBJ2-1, the V gene TRBV4-1; 9 nucleotides match TRBD2. Trimming took 4 bases from V and 7 from J; bases not matched to a gene: 14. The CDR3 sequence is 17 residues long. Germline loops: CDR1 MGHRA, CDR2 YSYEKL. The CDR3 coding sequence is TGCGCCAGCAGCCCTCACTCAGCGGGGGGTCTCGTAAATGAGCAGTTCTTC. As protein: CASSPHSAGGLVNEQFF.

This clone was seen a few times. The rearrangement links TRBV7-9 to TRBJ1-2; 7 nucleotides match TRBD1. V lost 3 bases and J lost 4; bases outside the gene matches: 8. Germline-derived CDR1 and CDR2 are SEHNR and FQNEAQ (reference sequence). The CDR3 has 15 amino acids. The CDR3 region has the DNA TGTGCCAGCAGCTTTGGAGGGGGCGAAGGCTATGGCTACACCTTC. This gives the protein CASSFGGGEGYGYTF.

This clone was detected once. The chain uses TRBV4-1 and TRBJ2-6; D gene unclear. The CDR3 sequence is 18 residues long. Trimming left V 0 bases short and J 0 bases short, with 12 bases between. Germline V gives CDR1 MGHRA, CDR2 YSYEKL. CDR3 region: CASSQEKGVDSGANVLTF. The CDR3 DNA is TGCGCCAGCAGCCAAGAAAAGGGCGTCGACTCTGGGGCCAACGTCCTGACTTTC.

This clone is labeled large. This chain joins TRBV7-3 and TRBJ1-1; D possibly corresponds to TRBD1 (5 bases). This CDR3 is 14 amino acids long. V gave up 7 bases and J gave up 2 bases, with 14 bases separating them. CDR1 is SGHTA, CDR2 FQGTGA, per germline. The CDR3: CASKPQTANTEAFF. The CDR3, as DNA: TGTGCCAGCAAACCCCAGACAGCAAACACTGAAGCTTTCTTT.

This sequence joins TRBV11-2 and TRBJ2-5; 13 bases fit TRBD2. Germline V CDR1 and CDR2: SGHAT, FQNNGV. Trimming cost V 5 bases and J 3 bases; bases outside gene matches: 3. The CDR3 runs to 15 residues. Here the CDR3 reads CASSLTSGGKETQYF. In DNA form, the CDR3 reads TGTGCCAGCAGCCTGACTAGCGGGGGGAAAGAGACCCAGTACTTC.

The rearrangement joins TRBV5-5 to TRBJ1-5; unclear D gene. CDR1 and CDR2 (germline): SGHKS, YYEKEE (reference sequence). The V end was cut by 2 bases, the J end by 0 bases, with 9 bases between. This CDR3 is 15 amino acids long. The CDR3, as DNA: TGTGCCAGCAGCTTTTACGGGTATAGCAATCAGCCCCAGCATTTT. Its protein product is CASSFYGYSNQPQHF.

This chain links TRBV2 with TRBJ1-1; 7 bases align to TRBD1. Germline CDR1 SNHLY, CDR2 FYNNEI. The CDR3 sequence is 14 residues long. V shed 7 bases and J 0 bases; nucleotides not matched to a gene: 5. CDR3 sequence reads: CASKKTGMNTEAFF. The CDR3 nucleotides are TGTGCCAGCAAAAAGACAGGGATGAACACTGAAGCTTTCTTT.

This clone appeared once. The CDR3 bases are TGTGCCAGCAGTCTCAGACTAGCGGGGGGGCCACGGAATGAGCAGTTCTTC. Amino acids: CASSLRLAGGPRNEQFF. The chain has TRBV28 and TRBJ2-1; 14 bases map to TRBD2. CDR3 length: 17 residues. J gave up 7 bases and V 5 bases, and 10 bases lay outside the gene matches. CDR1 and CDR2 (germline): MDHEN, SYDVKM.

This chain connects TRBV5-6 to TRBJ1-1; no clear D gene. Per germline, CDR1 SGHDT and CDR2 YYEEEE. The ends were cut back, 2 bases at V and 8 bases at J, with 16 bases in the middle. There are 14 residues in the CDR3. CDR3: CASSFNRALGEAFF. The CDR3 nucleotides read TGTGCCAGCAGCTTCAACCGGGCCCTGGGAGAAGCTTTCTTT.

This clone has only one observation. The CDR3 DNA reads TGTGCCAGCAGGACAGCTGGGGCCAACGTCCTGACTTTC. This encodes CASRTAGANVLTF. The chain is built from TRBV6-5 and TRBJ2-6; possible D gene TRBD1, 5 bases. V lost 6 bases and J 2 bases, leaving 5 bases between the germline ends. The CDR3 totals 13 residues. Germline values: CDR1 MNHEY, CDR2 SVGAGI.

The chain carries TRBV7-6 and TRBJ2-5; D remains ambiguous. V shed 5 bases and J shed 7 bases, with 8 bases lying between them. The germline CDR1 and CDR2 sequences are SGHVS and FNYEAQ. The CDR3 is made up of 11 amino acids. The chain's CDR3 is CASSPKVTQYF. The CDR3 DNA sequence: TGTGCCAGCAGCCCCAAGGTGACCCAGTACTTC.

The V and J genes are TRBV6-5 and TRBJ2-7; the D is unclear. The V gene's germline CDR1 is MNHEY and CDR2 SVGAGI. The germline V and J ends were trimmed by 7 bases and 2 bases, with 15 bases remaining between them. The CDR3 is 14 amino acids. Written as DNA, the CDR3 is TGTGCCAGCACAACCGGAGTCCCCCCCTACGAGCAGTACGTC. It yields the protein CASTTGVPPYEQYV.

This clone came up a few times. The chain recombines TRBV19 with TRBJ1-6; 9 nucleotides agree with TRBD1. The germline CDR1 and CDR2 sequences are LNHDA and SQIVND (reference sequence). V dropped 5 bases and J dropped 11; count of bases not matched to a gene: 10. The CDR3 contains 15 residues. CDR3 sequence: CASSVVGQGRTPLHF. The CDR3 DNA sequence: TGTGCCAGTAGTGTCGTGGGACAGGGTCGTACACCCCTCCACTTT.

This clone has a single count. V is TRBV5-4 and J is TRBJ2-7; the D gene is possibly TRBD2 (5 bases). Germline CDR1 and CDR2: SGHNT and YYREEE (reference sequence). The CDR3 is made up of 15 amino acids. V was pared by 0 bases and J by 4 bases, with 14 bases between. The DNA of the CDR3 is TGTGCCAGCAGCTTGGTGCTGGGAAAGCGGTACGAGCAGTACGTC. This codes for CASSLVLGKRYEQYV.

This chain joins TRBV5-1 and TRBJ2-5; D is unresolved. The germline V gene has CDR1 SGHRS and CDR2 YFSETQ. CDR3 length: 15 amino acids. Trimming removed 0 bases at V and 2 bases at J, with 11 bases between. The chain's CDR3 is CASSLEGRRQETQYF. The CDR3 DNA follows: TGCGCCAGCAGCTTGGAAGGTCGACGGCAAGAGACCCAGTACTTC. The whole variable domain, filled in from reference TRBV5-1 and TRBJ2-5, reads KAGVTQTPRYLIKTRGQQVTLSCSPISGHRSVSWYQQTPGQGLQFLFEYFSETQRNKGNFPGRFSGRQFSNSRSEMNVSTLELGDSALYLCASSLEGRRQETQYFGPGTRLLVL.

The V gene is TRBV2, the J gene TRBJ1-3; D is ambiguous. Germline CDR1 reads SNHLY; CDR2 reads FYNNEI. This CDR3 has 13 amino acids. The V and J ends lost 6 bases and 0 bases respectively, with 6 bases between them. The CDR3 reads CASSLRSGNTIYF. DNA for the CDR3: TGTGCCAGCAGCCTCCGCTCTGGAAACACCATATATTTT. Looking up the rest from reference TRBV2 and TRBJ1-3 gives the full variable domain: EPEVTQTPSHQVTQMGQEVILRCVPISNHLYFYWYRQILGQKVEFLVSFYNNEISEKSEIFDDQFSVERPDGSNFTLKIRSTKLEDSAMYFCASSLRSGNTIYFGEGSWLTVV.

This clone has only one observation. The CDR3: CASTLAGGLGGELFF. As DNA, the CDR3 is TGTGCCAGCACACTAGCGGGGGGGCTTGGCGGGGAGCTGTTTTTT. V usage is TRBV6-5 and J usage is TRBJ2-2; TRBD2 agrees at 13 bases. This CDR3 comprises 15 residues. Unmatched junction bases numbered 6, after V lost 7 bases and J lost 7 bases. Germline values: CDR1 MNHEY, CDR2 SVGAGI.

The V call is TRBV6-6, the J call TRBJ2-1; tentative D call: TRBD2 (5 bases). V lost 8 bases and J 3 bases, leaving 17 bases between the germline ends. Germline V gene lookup returns CDR1 MNHNY and CDR2 SVGAGI (reference sequence). This CDR3 spans 15 amino acids. DNA of the CDR3: TGTGCCAGCCTCCCCTCCGGGAACAGCTACAATGAGCAGTTCTTC. It specifies CASLPSGNSYNEQFF.